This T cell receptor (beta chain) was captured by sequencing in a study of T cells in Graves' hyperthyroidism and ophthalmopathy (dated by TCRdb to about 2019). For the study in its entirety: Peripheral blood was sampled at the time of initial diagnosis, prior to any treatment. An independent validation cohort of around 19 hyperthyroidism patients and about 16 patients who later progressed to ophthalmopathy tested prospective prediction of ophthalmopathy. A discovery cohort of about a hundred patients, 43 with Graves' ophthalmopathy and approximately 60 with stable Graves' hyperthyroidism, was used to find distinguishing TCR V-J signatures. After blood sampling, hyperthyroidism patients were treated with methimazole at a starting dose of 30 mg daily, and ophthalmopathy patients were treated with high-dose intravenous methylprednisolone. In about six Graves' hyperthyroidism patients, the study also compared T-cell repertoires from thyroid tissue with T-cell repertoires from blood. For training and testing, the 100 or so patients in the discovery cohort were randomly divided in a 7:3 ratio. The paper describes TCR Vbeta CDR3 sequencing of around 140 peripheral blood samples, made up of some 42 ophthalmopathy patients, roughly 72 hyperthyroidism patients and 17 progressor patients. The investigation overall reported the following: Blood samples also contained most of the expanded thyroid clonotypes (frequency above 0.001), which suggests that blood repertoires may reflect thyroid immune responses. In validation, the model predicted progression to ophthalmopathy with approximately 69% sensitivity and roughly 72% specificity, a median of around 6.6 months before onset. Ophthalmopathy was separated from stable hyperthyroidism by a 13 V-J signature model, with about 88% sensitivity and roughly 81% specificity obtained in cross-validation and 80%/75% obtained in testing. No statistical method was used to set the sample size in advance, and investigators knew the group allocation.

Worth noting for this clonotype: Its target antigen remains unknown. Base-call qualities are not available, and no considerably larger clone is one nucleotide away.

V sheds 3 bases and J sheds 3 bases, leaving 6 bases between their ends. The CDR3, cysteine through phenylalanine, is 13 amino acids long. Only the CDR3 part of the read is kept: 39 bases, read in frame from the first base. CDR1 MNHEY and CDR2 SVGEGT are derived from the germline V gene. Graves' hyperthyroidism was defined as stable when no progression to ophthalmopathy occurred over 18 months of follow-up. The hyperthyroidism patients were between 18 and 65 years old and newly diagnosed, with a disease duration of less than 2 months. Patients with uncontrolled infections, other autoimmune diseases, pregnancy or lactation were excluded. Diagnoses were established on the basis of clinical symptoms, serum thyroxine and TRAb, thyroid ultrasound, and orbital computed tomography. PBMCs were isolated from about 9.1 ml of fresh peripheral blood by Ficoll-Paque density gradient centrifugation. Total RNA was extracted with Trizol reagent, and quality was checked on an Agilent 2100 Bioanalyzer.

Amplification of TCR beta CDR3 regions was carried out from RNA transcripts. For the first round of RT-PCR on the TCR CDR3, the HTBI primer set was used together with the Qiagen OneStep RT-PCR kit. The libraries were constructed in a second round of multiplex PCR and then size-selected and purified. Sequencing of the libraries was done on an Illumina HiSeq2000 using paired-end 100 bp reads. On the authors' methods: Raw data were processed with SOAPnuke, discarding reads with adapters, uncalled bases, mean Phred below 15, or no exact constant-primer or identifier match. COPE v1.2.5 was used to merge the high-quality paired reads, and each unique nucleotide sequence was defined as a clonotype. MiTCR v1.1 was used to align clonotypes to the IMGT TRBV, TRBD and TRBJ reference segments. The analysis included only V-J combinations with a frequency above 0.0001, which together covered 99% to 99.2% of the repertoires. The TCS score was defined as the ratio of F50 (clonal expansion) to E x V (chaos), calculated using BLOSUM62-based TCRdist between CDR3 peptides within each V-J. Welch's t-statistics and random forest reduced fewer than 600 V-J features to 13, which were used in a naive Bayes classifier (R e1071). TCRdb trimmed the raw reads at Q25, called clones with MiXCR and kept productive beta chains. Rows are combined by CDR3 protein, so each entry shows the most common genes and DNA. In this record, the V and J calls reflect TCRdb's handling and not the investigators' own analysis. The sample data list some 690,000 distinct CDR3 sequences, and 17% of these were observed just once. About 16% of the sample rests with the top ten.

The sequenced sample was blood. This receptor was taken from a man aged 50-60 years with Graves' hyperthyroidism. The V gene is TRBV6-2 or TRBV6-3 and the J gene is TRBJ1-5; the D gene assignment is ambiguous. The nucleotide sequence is TGTGCCAGCAGTTATTCGACCAATCAGCCCCAGCATTTT. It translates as CASSYSTNQPQHF.